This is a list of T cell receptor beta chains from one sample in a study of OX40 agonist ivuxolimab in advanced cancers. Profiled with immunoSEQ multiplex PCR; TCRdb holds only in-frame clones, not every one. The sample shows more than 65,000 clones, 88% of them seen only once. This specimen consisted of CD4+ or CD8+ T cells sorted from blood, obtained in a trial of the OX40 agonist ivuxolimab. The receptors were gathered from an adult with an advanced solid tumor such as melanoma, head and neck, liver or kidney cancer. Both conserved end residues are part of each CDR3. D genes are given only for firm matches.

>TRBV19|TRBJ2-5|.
CASSVGGETQYF
TGTGCCAGTAGTGTGGGGGGAGAGACCCAGTACTTC
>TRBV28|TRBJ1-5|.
CAIRGGGQSNQPQHF
TGTGCCATCCGGGGAGGTGGGCAAAGCAATCAGCCCCAGCATTTT
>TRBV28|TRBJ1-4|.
CASNLNWGKLFF
TGTGCCAGCAACCTAAACTGGGGAAAACTGTTTTTT
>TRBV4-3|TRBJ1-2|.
CASSPNVGNYGYTF
TGCGCCAGCAGCCCCAACGTGGGTAACTATGGCTACACCTTC
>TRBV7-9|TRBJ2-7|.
CASSLRESLGVEQYF
TGTGCCAGCAGCTTACGTGAGTCCCTTGGGGTTGAGCAGTACTTC
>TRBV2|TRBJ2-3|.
CANRQADTQYF
TGTGCCAACCGACAGGCAGATACGCAGTATTTT
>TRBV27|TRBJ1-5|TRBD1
CASSTRGTGPLQPQHF
TGTGCCAGCAGCACTAGGGGGACAGGACCCCTTCAGCCCCAGCATTTT
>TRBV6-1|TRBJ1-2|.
CASRETGVNYGYTF
TGTGCCAGCAGGGAGACAGGCGTTAACTATGGCTACACCTTC
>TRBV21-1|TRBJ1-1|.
CASSEIGTMNTEAFF
TGTGCCAGCAGCGAAATCGGGACCATGAACACTGAAGCTTTCTTT
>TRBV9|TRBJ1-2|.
CASSGLGQRNYGYTF
TGTGCCAGCAGCGGCCTGGGGCAGAGAAACTATGGCTACACCTTC